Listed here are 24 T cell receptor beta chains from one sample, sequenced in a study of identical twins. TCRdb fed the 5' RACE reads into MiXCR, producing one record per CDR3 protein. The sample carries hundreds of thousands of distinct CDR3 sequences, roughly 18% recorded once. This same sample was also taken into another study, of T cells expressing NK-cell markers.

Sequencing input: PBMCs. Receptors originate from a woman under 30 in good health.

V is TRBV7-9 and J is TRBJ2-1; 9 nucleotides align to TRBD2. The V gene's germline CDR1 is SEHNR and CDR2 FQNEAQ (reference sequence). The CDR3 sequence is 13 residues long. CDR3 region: CAAGGKTNNEQFF. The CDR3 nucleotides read TGTGCGGCGGGAGGGAAGACAAACAATGAGCAGTTCTTC.

CDR3 sequence (DNA): TGCGCCAGCAGCGGCGGGGGACTAGCGGGCGGAGAGACCCAGTACTTC. Residues: CASSGGGLAGGETQYF. The chain combines TRBV5-1 with TRBJ2-5, with TRBD2 matching over 12 bases. Germline lookup yields CDR1 SGHRS and CDR2 YFSETQ. The CDR3 has 16 residues. J was trimmed by 4 bases and V by 4 bases; bases with no gene match: 8. The full variable domain, rest sourced from reference TRBV5-1 and TRBJ2-5, is KAGVTQTPRYLIKTRGQQVTLSCSPISGHRSVSWYQQTPGQGLQFLFEYFSETQRNKGNFPGRFSGRQFSNSRSEMNVSTLELGDSALYLCASSGGGLAGGETQYFGPGTRLLVL.

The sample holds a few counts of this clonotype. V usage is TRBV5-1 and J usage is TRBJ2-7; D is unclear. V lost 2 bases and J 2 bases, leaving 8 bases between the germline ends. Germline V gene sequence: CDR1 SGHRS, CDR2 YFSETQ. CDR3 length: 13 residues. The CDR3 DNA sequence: TGCGCCAGCAGCTTTGGGCACACCTACGAGCAGTACTTC. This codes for CASSFGHTYEQYF. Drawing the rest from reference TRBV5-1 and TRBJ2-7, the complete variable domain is KAGVTQTPRYLIKTRGQQVTLSCSPISGHRSVSWYQQTPGQGLQFLFEYFSETQRNKGNFPGRFSGRQFSNSRSEMNVSTLELGDSALYLCASSFGHTYEQYFGPGTRLTVT.

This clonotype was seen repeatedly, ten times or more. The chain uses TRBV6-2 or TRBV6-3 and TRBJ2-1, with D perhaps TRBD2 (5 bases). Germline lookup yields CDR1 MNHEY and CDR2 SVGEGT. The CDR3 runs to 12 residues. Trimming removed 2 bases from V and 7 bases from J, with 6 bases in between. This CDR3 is CASSYRGNEQFF. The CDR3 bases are TGTGCCAGCAGTTACCGGGGTAATGAGCAGTTCTTC.

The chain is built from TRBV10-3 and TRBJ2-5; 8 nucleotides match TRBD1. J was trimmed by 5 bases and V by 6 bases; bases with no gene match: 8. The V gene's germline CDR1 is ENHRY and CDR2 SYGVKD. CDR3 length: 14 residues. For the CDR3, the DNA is TGTGCCATCAGCTCCTCCGACAGGGGTGAGACCCAGTACTTC. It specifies CAISSSDRGETQYF.

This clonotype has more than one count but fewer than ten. CDR3 DNA: TGCGCCAGCAGCCAAGGTGCCAGCTCCTACGAGCAGTACTTC. This encodes CASSQGASSYEQYF. The rearrangement joins TRBV4-3 to TRBJ2-7; no clear D. The CDR3 runs 14 residues. Trimming left V 1 base short and J 0 bases short, with 7 bases between. CDR1 and CDR2 from the germline V gene are LGHNA and YSLEER.

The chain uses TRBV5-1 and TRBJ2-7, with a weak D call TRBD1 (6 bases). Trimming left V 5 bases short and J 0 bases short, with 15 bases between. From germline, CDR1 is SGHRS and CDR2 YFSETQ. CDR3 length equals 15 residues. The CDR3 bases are TGCGCCAGCAGGGCGGACGGACAGAGCTCCTACGAGCAGTACTTC. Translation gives CASRADGQSSYEQYF.

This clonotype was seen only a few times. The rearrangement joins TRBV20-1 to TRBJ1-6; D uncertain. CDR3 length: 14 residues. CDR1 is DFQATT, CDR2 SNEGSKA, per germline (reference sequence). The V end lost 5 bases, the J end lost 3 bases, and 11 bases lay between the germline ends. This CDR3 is CSARELVYNSPLHF. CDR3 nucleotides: TGCAGTGCTCGGGAGCTTGTCTATAATTCACCCCTCCACTTT.

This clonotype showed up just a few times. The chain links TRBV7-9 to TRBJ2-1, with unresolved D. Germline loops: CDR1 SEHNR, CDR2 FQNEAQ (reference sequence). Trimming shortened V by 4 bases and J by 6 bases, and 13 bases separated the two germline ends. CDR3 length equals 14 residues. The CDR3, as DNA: TGTGCCAGCAGCTCCAACTCCGGATCCAATGAGCAGTTCTTC. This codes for CASSSNSGSNEQFF.

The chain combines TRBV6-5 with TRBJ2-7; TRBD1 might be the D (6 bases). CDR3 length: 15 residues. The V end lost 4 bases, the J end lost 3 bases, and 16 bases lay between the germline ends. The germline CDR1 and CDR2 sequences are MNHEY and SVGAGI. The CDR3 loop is CASSSTTGGVYEQYF. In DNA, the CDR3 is TGTGCCAGCAGTTCCACGACAGGTGGTGTCTACGAGCAGTACTTC.

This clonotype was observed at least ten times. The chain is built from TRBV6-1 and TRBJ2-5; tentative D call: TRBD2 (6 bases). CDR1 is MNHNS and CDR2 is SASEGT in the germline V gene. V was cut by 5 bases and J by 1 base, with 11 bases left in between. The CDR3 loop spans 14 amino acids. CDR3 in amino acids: CASSPGTLQETQYF. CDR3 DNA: TGTGCCAGCAGTCCGGGGACTCTCCAAGAGACCCAGTACTTC.

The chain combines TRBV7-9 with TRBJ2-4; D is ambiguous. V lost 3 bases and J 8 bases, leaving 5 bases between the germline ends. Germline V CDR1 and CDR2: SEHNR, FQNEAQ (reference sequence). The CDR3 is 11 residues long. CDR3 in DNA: TGTGCCAGCAGCTTTTCGGACATTCAGTACTTC. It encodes CASSFSDIQYF.

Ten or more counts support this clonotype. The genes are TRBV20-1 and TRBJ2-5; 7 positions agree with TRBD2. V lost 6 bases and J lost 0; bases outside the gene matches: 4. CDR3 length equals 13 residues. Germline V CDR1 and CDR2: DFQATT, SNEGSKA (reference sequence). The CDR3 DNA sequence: TGCAGTGCGTACGGGGGGTACCAAGAGACCCAGTACTTC. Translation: CSAYGGYQETQYF.

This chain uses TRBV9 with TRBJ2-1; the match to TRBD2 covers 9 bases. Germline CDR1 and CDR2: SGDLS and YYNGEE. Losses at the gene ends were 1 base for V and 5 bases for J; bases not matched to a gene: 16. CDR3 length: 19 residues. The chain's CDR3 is CASSVKTGVAGARNNEQFF. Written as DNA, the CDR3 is TGTGCCAGCAGCGTAAAAACAGGAGTAGCGGGAGCCAGGAACAATGAGCAGTTCTTC.

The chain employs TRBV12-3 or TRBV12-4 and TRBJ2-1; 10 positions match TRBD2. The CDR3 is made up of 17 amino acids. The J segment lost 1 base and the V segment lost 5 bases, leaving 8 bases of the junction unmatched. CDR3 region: CASSPILAGNSYNEQFF. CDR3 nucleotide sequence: TGTGCCAGCAGTCCAATACTAGCGGGGAATTCCTACAATGAGCAGTTCTTC.

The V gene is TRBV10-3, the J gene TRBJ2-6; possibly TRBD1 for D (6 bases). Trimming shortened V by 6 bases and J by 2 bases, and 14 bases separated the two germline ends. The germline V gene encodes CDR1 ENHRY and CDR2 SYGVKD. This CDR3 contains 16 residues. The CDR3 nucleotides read TGTGCCATCAGGCAGGGGCCAGCAACTGGGGCCAACGTCCTGACTTTC. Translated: CAIRQGPATGANVLTF.

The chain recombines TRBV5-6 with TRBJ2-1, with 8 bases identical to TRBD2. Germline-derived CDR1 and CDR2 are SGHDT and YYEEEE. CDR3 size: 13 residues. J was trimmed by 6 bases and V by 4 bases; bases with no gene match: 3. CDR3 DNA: TGTGCCAGCAGCAACGGACTAGCCAATGAGCAGTTCTTC. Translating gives CASSNGLANEQFF.

CDR3 coding DNA: TGTGCCACTCACGTTTCCAGGGGGCTGAACACTGAAGCTTTCTTT. Translating it yields CATHVSRGLNTEAFF. V and J are TRBV7-8 and TRBJ1-1, with 8 bases aligning to TRBD1. Germline trimming cut 10 bases from V and 0 bases from J; bases unmatched to any gene: 10. The CDR3 totals 15 residues. Germline CDR1 reads SGHVS; CDR2 reads FQNEAQ.

The CDR3 spells CASSDGTGGSEQYF. The CDR3 region has the DNA TGTGCCAGCAGTGATGGGACAGGGGGCAGCGAGCAGTACTTC. J is TRBJ2-7 and V is TRBV12-3 or TRBV12-4, with 12 positions matching TRBD1. The length of the CDR3 is 14 residues. V trimming: 5 bases; J trimming: 6 bases; junction bases outside the gene matches: 5.

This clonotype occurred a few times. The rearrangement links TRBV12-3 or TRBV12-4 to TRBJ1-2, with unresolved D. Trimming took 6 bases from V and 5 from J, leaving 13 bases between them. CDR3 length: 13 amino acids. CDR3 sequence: CASRIGIGYGYTF. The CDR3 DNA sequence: TGTGCCAGCAGAATAGGGATTGGGTATGGCTACACCTTC.

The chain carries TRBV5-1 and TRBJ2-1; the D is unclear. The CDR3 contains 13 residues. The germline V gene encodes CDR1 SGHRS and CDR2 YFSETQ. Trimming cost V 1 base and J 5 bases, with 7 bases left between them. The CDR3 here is CASSLIQNNEQFF. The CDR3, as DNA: TGCGCCAGCAGCTTGATTCAGAACAATGAGCAGTTCTTC.

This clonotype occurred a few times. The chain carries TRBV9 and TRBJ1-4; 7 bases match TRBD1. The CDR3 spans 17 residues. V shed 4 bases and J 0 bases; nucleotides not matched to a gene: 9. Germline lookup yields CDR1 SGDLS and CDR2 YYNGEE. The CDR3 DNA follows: TGTGCCAGCAGCCCAGGACAGGCGCATGCAACTAATGAAAAACTGTTTTTT. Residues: CASSPGQAHATNEKLFF.

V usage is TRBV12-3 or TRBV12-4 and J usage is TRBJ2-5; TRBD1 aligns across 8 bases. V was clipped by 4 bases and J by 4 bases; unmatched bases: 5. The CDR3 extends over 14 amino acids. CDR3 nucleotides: TGTGCCAGCAGTTCCCGGACAGGGCTAGAGACCCAGTACTTC. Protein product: CASSSRTGLETQYF.

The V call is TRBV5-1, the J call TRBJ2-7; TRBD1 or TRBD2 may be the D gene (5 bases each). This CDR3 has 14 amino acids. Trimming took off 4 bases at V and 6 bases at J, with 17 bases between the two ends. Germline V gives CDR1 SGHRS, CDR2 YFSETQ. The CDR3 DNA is TGCGCCAGCAGCCCCCCCAGGGAGTCAGGCGAGCAGTACTTC. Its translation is CASSPPRESGEQYF.